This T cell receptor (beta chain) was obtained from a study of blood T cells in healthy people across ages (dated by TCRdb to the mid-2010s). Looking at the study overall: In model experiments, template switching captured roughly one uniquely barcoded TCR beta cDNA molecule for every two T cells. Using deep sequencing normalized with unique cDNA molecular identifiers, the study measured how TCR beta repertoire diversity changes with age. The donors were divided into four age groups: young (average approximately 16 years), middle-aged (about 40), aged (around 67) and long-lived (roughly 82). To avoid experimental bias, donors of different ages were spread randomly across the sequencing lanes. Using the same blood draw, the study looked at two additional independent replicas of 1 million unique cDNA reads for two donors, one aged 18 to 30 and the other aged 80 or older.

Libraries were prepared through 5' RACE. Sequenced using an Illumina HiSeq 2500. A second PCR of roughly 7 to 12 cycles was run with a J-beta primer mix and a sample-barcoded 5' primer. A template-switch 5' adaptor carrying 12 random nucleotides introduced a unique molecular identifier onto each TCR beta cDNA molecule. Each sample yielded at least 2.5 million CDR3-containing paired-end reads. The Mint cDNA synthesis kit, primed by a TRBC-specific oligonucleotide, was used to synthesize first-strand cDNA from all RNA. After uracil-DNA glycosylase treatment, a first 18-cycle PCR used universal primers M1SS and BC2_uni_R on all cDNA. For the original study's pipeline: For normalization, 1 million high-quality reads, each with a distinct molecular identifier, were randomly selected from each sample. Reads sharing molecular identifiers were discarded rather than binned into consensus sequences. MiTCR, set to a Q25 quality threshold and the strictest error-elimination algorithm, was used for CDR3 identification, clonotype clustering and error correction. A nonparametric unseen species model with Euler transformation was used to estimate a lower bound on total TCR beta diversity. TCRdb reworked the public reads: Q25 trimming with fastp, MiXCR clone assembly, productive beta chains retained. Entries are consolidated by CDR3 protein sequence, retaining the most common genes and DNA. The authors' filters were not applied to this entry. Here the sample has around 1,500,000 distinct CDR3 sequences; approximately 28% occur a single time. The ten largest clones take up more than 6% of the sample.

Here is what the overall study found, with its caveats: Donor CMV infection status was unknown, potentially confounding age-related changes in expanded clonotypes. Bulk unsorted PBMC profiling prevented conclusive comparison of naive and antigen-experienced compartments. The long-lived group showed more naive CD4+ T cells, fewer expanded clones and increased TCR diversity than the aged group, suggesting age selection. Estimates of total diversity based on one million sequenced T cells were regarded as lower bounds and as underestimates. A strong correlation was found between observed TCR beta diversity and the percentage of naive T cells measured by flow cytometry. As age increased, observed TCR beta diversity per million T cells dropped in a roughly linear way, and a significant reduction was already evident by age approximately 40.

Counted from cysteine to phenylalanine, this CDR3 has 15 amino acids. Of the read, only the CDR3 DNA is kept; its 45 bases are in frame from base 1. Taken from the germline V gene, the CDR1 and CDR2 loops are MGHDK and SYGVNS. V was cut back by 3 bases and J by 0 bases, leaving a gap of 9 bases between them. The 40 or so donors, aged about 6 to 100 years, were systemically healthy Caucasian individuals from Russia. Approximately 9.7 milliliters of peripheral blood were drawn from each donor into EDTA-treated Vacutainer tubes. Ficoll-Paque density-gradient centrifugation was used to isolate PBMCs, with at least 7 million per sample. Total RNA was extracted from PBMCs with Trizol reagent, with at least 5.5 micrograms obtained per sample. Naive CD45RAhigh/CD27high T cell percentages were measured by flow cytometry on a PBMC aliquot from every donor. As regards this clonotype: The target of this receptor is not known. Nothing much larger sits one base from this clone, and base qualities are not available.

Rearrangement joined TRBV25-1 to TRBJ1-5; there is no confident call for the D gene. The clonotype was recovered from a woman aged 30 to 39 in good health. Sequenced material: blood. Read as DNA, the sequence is TGTGCCAGCAGTGACTCCAGTAATAGCAATCAGCCCCAGCATTTT. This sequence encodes CASSDSSNSNQPQHF.